Below are 26 T cell receptor beta chains sequenced from a single sample in a study of long-term antiretroviral therapy in people with HIV. Running of the v3.0 immunoSEQ assay took place at survey level. Libraries were prepared by immunoSEQ multiplex PCR; TCRdb keeps only in-frame clonotypes and omits some of them. The sample contains under 20,000 clones, 78% of which appear only once. The sequenced sample was unsorted PBMCs, obtained 0.3 years after starting antiretroviral therapy. The receptors originated from a woman aged 45-65 years with HIV.

The rearrangement uses TRBV27 and TRBJ2-5; 15 bases match TRBD2. CDR3 length: 18 residues. Trimming removed 0 bases from V and 5 bases from J; junction bases left unmatched: 7. Germline CDR1 MNHEY, CDR2 SMNVEV (reference sequence). The CDR3 nucleotides read TGTGCCAGCAGTTTATCGCTGGGGACTAGCGGGGGGTGGGAGACCCAGTACTTC. As protein: CASSLSLGTSGGWETQYF.

This chain links TRBV29-1 with TRBJ2-3; 7 bases are shared with TRBD1. This CDR3 has 14 residues. Germline CDR1 and CDR2: SQVTM and ANQGSEA. With 7 bases clipped from V and 6 bases from J, the junction kept 13 bases outside the gene matches. CDR3 region: CSATTGPSRDTQYF. The CDR3 DNA follows: TGCAGCGCGACGACAGGGCCGTCTCGGGATACGCAGTATTTT.

The chain joins TRBV27 to TRBJ1-5; D is uncertain. Trimming removed 6 bases at V and 4 bases at J, with 10 bases between. In germline, CDR1 is MNHEY, CDR2 SMNVEV (reference sequence). There are 13 residues in the CDR3. In DNA form, the CDR3 reads TGTGCCAGCAGCAACCGAGGGAATCAGCCCCAGCATTTT. Protein: CASSNRGNQPQHF.

The rearrangement links TRBV7-9 to TRBJ1-2; 8 bases fit TRBD1. The CDR3 covers 14 residues. V dropped 5 bases and J dropped 7; count of bases not matched to a gene: 9. The germline V gene has CDR1 SEHNR and CDR2 FQNEAQ (reference sequence). In nucleotides, the CDR3 is TGTGCCAGCAGCGACGGACAGGGTCGACGTGGCTACACCTTC. Residues: CASSDGQGRRGYTF.

This chain uses TRBV30 with TRBJ1-1; no clear D. Germline-derived CDR1 and CDR2 are GTSNPN and SVGIG (reference sequence). This CDR3 contains 13 residues. V lost 5 bases and J 1 base, leaving 11 bases between the germline ends. CDR3 region: CAWGRAGNTEAFF. The DNA of the CDR3 is TGTGCCTGGGGGAGGGCAGGGAACACTGAAGCTTTCTTT.

The chain employs TRBV6-4 and TRBJ2-2; D is possibly TRBD1 (7 bases). From germline, CDR1 is MRHNA and CDR2 SNTAGT. The CDR3 spans 15 residues. V was pared by 3 bases and J by 6 bases, with 14 bases between. CDR3: CASSEIGGQSGELFF. The CDR3 DNA is TGTGCCAGCAGTGAGATCGGGGGACAGTCCGGGGAGCTGTTTTTT.

The V gene is TRBV7-9, the J gene TRBJ1-4; D is possibly TRBD1 (6 bases). Looked up from germline, CDR1 is SEHNR and CDR2 is FQNEAQ (reference sequence). Trimming removed 3 bases at V and 8 bases at J, with 16 bases between. The CDR3 spans 15 residues. The CDR3 loop reads CASSFPGGGFEKLFF. CDR3 coding DNA: TGTGCCAGCAGCTTTCCGGGGGGCGGATTCGAAAAACTGTTTTTT.

The rearrangement links TRBV6-5 to TRBJ1-3; possibly TRBD1 for D (6 bases). The CDR3 sequence is 16 residues long. Between the trimmed V and J ends, which lost 2 bases and 0 bases, there was a span of 11 bases. Per the germline V gene, CDR1 is MNHEY and CDR2 is SVGAGI. The CDR3 loop is CASSYRGGNSGNTIYF. CDR3 nucleotide sequence: TGTGCCAGCAGTTACAGGGGGGGAAACTCTGGAAACACCATATATTTT.

The CDR3 region is CASSVGTNTGELFF. The CDR3 region has the DNA TGTGCCAGCAGCGTAGGGACGAACACCGGGGAGCTGTTTTTT. The rearrangement links TRBV7-6 to TRBJ2-2; no firm D call. This CDR3 region has 14 residues. In germline, CDR1 is SGHVS, CDR2 FNYEAQ. Trimming took off 5 bases at V and 0 bases at J, with 7 bases between the two ends.

This clone was observed a few times. V is TRBV5-6 and J is TRBJ2-3; D might be TRBD2 (5 bases). This CDR3 contains 14 residues. The germline CDR1 and CDR2 sequences are SGHDT and YYEEEE. V was trimmed by 4 bases and J by 6 bases, leaving 15 bases between them. This chain's CDR3 is CASSLVGESDTQYF. The CDR3 DNA is TGTGCCAGCAGCCTGGTCGGGGAATCGGATACGCAGTATTTT.

The rearrangement uses TRBV4-1 and TRBJ1-2; a weak D match, TRBD1 (5 bases). Trimming pared 1 base from V and 7 bases from J, leaving 7 bases between. This CDR3 has 12 residues. The V gene's germline CDR1 is MGHRA and CDR2 YSYEKL. The CDR3 protein is CASSQGGVGYTF. The CDR3 nucleotides read TGCGCCAGCAGCCAAGGAGGGGTTGGCTACACCTTC.

The chain couples TRBV5-1 to TRBJ2-1; tentative D call: TRBD2 (7 bases). CDR3 length: 16 amino acids. Germline loops: CDR1 SGHRS, CDR2 YFSETQ. V was shortened by 4 bases and J by 5 bases, with 19 bases between the two germline ends. The chain's CDR3 is CASSRARGAQNNEQFF. In DNA, the CDR3 is TGCGCCAGCAGCAGGGCTCGGGGGGCTCAGAACAATGAGCAGTTCTTC.

This clone has just one count. The chain has TRBV2 and TRBJ1-1; D may be TRBD1 (6 bases). The V end was cut by 6 bases, the J end by 7 bases, with 18 bases between. This CDR3 contains 14 residues. Germline CDR1 is SNHLY and CDR2 is FYNNEI. The CDR3 DNA is TGTGCCAGCAGAACAGACAGGAAACCGAGTGAAGCTTTCTTT. Its translation is CASRTDRKPSEAFF.

V usage is TRBV19 and J usage is TRBJ1-4; a possible D gene is TRBD1 (5 bases). This CDR3 spans 13 amino acids. The ends were cut back, 7 bases at V and 7 bases at J, with 13 bases in the middle. In germline, CDR1 is LNHDA, CDR2 SQIVND (reference sequence). This CDR3 is CASKTRGSEKLFF. CDR3 DNA: TGTGCCAGTAAGACGAGGGGTTCTGAAAAACTGTTTTTT.

The chain combines TRBV7-2 with TRBJ1-1; TRBD1 agrees at 7 bases. Trimming at V came to 5 bases and at J to 4 bases, leaving 7 bases not matched to a gene. Germline CDR1 SGHTA, CDR2 FQGNSA. The CDR3 contains 14 residues. The CDR3 region is CASSSATGTTEAFF. Here the CDR3 DNA reads TGTGCCAGCAGCAGTGCGACAGGGACCACTGAAGCTTTCTTT.

V and J are TRBV7-7 and TRBJ2-1, with TRBD2 as a possible D gene (7 bases). The CDR3 has 15 amino acids. With 0 bases removed from V and 2 bases from J, the gap between germline ends came to 8 bases. The germline V gene encodes CDR1 SSHAT and CDR2 FNYEAQ (reference sequence). The DNA for the CDR3 is TGTGCCAGCAGCTTAGCCGGGGGGCCCTACAATGAGCAGTTCTTC. Protein: CASSLAGGPYNEQFF.

This chain uses TRBV5-6 with TRBJ2-3; D perhaps matches TRBD1 (6 bases). Trimming left V 0 bases short and J 8 bases short, with 10 bases between. The CDR3 runs to 13 residues. Germline lookup yields CDR1 SGHDT and CDR2 YYEEEE. The CDR3 reads CASSLGGRGTQYF. The CDR3 DNA sequence: TGTGCCAGCAGCTTGGGGGGCAGGGGTACGCAGTATTTT. Looking up the rest from reference TRBV5-6 and TRBJ2-3 gives the full variable domain: DAGVTQSPTHLIKTRGQQVTLRCSPKSGHDTVSWYQQALGQGPQFIFQYYEEEERQRGNFPDRFSGHQFPNYSSELNVNALLLGDSALYLCASSLGGRGTQYFGPGTRLTVL.

The J gene is TRBJ2-7, the V gene TRBV28; 8 bases map to TRBD1. Germline V gene sequence: CDR1 MDHEN, CDR2 SYDVKM. CDR3 length: 14 amino acids. Trimming took 5 bases from V and 5 from J; bases not matched to a gene: 8. The CDR3 loop reads CASSRRTGRNEQYF. DNA for the CDR3: TGTGCCAGCAGTCGCAGGACAGGGCGGAACGAGCAGTACTTC.

V gene TRBV27 combines with J gene TRBJ1-4, with TRBD1 as a possible D gene (5 bases). CDR3 size: 15 residues. Per germline, CDR1 MNHEY and CDR2 SMNVEV (reference sequence). The V end lost 0 bases, the J end lost 4 bases, and 9 bases lay between the germline ends. The CDR3 spells CASSLSTGLNEKLFF. CDR3 nucleotides: TGTGCCAGCAGTTTATCAACGGGACTTAATGAAAAACTGTTTTTT.

The V gene is TRBV6-5, the J gene TRBJ2-3, with D perhaps matching TRBD2 (5 bases). From germline, CDR1 is MNHEY and CDR2 SVGAGI. CDR3 length: 14 residues. V was cut by 5 bases and J by 4 bases, with 13 bases left in between. CDR3 sequence: CASSPVGVADTQYF. In DNA, the CDR3 is TGTGCCAGCAGTCCTGTGGGAGTGGCAGATACGCAGTATTTT.

The V call is TRBV5-6, the J call TRBJ2-7; tentatively, D is TRBD1 (6 bases). Trimming cost V 3 bases and J 1 base, with 11 bases left between them. Germline CDR1 and CDR2: SGHDT and YYEEEE. The CDR3 extends over 14 amino acids. CDR3 bases: TGTGCCAGCAGCTGGACAGCAAATTCCTACGAGCAGTACTTC. It specifies CASSWTANSYEQYF.

V usage is TRBV30 and J usage is TRBJ1-1; 11 bases agree with TRBD1. CDR3 length: 16 amino acids. Germline-derived CDR1 and CDR2 are GTSNPN and SVGIG (reference sequence). V shed 2 bases, J shed 0 bases, and the junction held 5 bases outside the gene matches. Here the CDR3 reads CAWSSPGQGVNTEAFF. The CDR3, as DNA: TGTGCCTGGAGTTCCCCGGGACAGGGGGTGAACACTGAAGCTTTCTTT.

The V and J genes are TRBV18 and TRBJ2-2; D gene uncertain. CDR3 length: 15 residues. Germline CDR1 is KGHSH and CDR2 is LQKENI. Deletions cut 3 bases from V and 4 bases from J, with 12 bases between. Here the CDR3 reads CASSPPTFITGELFF. Written as DNA, the CDR3 is TGTGCCAGCTCACCTCCAACCTTCATCACCGGGGAGCTGTTTTTT.

The chain recombines TRBV4-1 with TRBJ2-1, with 7 bases lining up with TRBD2. The CDR3 spans 17 residues. Germline V gene sequence: CDR1 MGHRA, CDR2 YSYEKL. J gave up 4 bases and V 0 bases, and 9 bases lay outside the gene matches. CDR3 sequence reads: CASSQDRVSGPYNEQFF. The CDR3 DNA reads TGCGCCAGCAGCCAAGATCGGGTTAGCGGGCCTTACAATGAGCAGTTCTTC.

The genes are TRBV2 and TRBJ2-7, with 9 bases identical to TRBD1. The CDR3 runs to 13 residues. V was clipped by 5 bases and J by 3 bases; unmatched bases: 2. The germline CDR1 and CDR2 sequences are SNHLY and FYNNEI. As DNA, the CDR3 is TGTGCCAGCAGTTGGGACAGGGACTACGAGCAGTACGTC. Residues: CASSWDRDYEQYV.

The chain couples TRBV20-1 to TRBJ2-1; the D gene could be TRBD1 or TRBD2 (5 bases each). Looked up from germline, CDR1 is DFQATT and CDR2 is SNEGSKA (reference sequence). The CDR3 is 11 residues long. Between the trimmed V and J ends, which lost 4 bases and 6 bases, there was a span of 7 bases. For the CDR3, the DNA is TGCAGTGCTACGGGACGCAATGAGCAGTTCTTC. This encodes CSATGRNEQFF.